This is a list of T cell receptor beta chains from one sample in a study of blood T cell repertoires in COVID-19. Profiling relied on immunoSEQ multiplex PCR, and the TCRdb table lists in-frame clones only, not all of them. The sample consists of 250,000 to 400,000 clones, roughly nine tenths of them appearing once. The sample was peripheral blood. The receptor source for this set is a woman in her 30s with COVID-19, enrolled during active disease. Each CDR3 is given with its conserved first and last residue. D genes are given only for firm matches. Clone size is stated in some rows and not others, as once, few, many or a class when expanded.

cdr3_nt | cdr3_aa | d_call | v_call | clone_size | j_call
TGTGCCAGCAGCTTACGACTAGCGGTCCTCCATTACAATGAGCAGTTCTTC | CASSLRLAVLHYNEQFF | TRBD2 | TRBV5-6 | - | TRBJ2-1
TGCGCCAGCAGAACGAACACCGGGACAGAGTATGGCTACACCTTC | CASRTNTGTEYGYTF | TRBD1 | TRBV5-1 | - | TRBJ1-2
TGTGCCAGTAGTCTCCTGGAGAGCACAGATACGCAGTATTTT | CASSLLESTDTQYF | - | TRBV19 | - | TRBJ2-3
TGCGCCAGCAGACCTACAGGGGGCGCGAACACTGAAGCTTTCTTT | CASRPTGGANTEAFF | TRBD1 | TRBV5-1 | - | TRBJ1-1
TGTGCCAGCAGTTCCCTGGGCGAAGCTAACTATGGCTACACCTTC | CASSSLGEANYGYTF | - | TRBV27 | - | TRBJ1-2
TGTGCCAGCACGTGGGCAGCCTTGAACACTGAAGCTTTCTTT | CASTWAALNTEAFF | - | TRBV28 | - | TRBJ1-1
TGCGCCAGCAGCCCGACCCGGGGGGCGTATGGCTACACCTTC | CASSPTRGAYGYTF | - | TRBV4-1 | once | TRBJ1-2
TGTGCCAGCAGTAACAGGCAGGGAAGCAATCAGCCCCAGCATTTT | CASSNRQGSNQPQHF | - | TRBV6-6 | few | TRBJ1-5
TGTGCCAGCAGCCAAGATAATACAGGGGGCAACACTGAAGCTTTCTTT | CASSQDNTGGNTEAFF | TRBD1 | TRBV4-2 | - | TRBJ1-1
TGTGCCAGCAGCTTAACGGGAGGAGGACAGGGGGCTCAGACTGAAGCTTTCTTT | CASSLTGGGQGAQTEAFF | TRBD1 | TRBV11-2 | - | TRBJ1-1